The rows below give T cell receptor beta chains drawn from one sample of a study of T cells in tuberculosis. Method: immunoSEQ multiplex PCR; TCRdb's copy keeps in-frame clones and lacks some. The sample includes tens of thousands of clones, around 90% seen only once; the top ten take 7%. Sequenced here: PBMCs, sampled at tuberculosis diagnosis. Receptors were obtained from an adult with tuberculosis. Some clones in this sample may be carry-over from other donors' samples. The CDR3 runs from the conserved cysteine through the conserved F or W. Each record gives: J gene, D gene, clone size, V gene, CDR3 DNA, CDR3 protein. D genes are given only for firm matches. Expanded clones get a size class; other rows say once, few or many, or leave the size out.

TRBJ1-1,.,.,TRBV6-5,TGTGCCAGCAGTGCACAGGGATCGAACACTGAAGCTTTCTTT,CASSAQGSNTEAFF
TRBJ1-1,TRBD1,once,TRBV6-5,TGTGCCAGCAGATGGACAGGGGGGACGAACACTGAAGCTTTCTTT,CASRWTGGTNTEAFF
TRBJ1-4,.,.,TRBV18,TGTGCCAGCTCACCCCGAGGGGCGCGGGGAAAACTGTTTTTT,CASSPRGARGKLFF
TRBJ2-1,TRBD2,.,TRBV4-2,TGTGCCAGCAGCCCTACACCGGGACTAGGGCACAATGAGCAGTTCTTC,CASSPTPGLGHNEQFF
TRBJ1-6,.,.,TRBV4-2,TGTGCCAGCAGCCAACGGCGGGTGGGTTCACCCCTCCACTTT,CASSQRRVGSPLHF
TRBJ2-2,.,once,TRBV5-1,TGCGCCAGCAGCTTGGAGTCTAGCACCGGGGAGCTGTTTTTT,CASSLESSTGELFF
TRBJ2-1,TRBD2,few,TRBV27,TGTGCCAGCCTCGGGGGGGCAGCTGAGCAGTTCTTC,CASLGGAAEQFF
TRBJ2-6,.,.,TRBV30,TGTGCCTGGAGCCCCCAGCTCGAGGTTTACTCTGGGGCCAACGTCCTGACTTTC,CAWSPQLEVYSGANVLTF
TRBJ1-1,.,.,TRBV27,TGTGCCAGCAGTTTAGGGGGCGTCGGCACTGAAGCTTTCTTT,CASSLGGVGTEAFF
TRBJ1-2,.,.,TRBV10-3,TGTGCCATCAGCCCAGTGGCGGGCCCTAACTATGGCTACACCTTC,CAISPVAGPNYGYTF
TRBJ2-1,.,.,TRBV5-1,TGCGCCAGCAGCTTGGTAGCACCGGGACACCTGAACTCCTACAATGAGCAGTTCTTC,CASSLVAPGHLNSYNEQFF
TRBJ1-5,.,.,TRBV19,TGTGCCAGCGACATCGGCAATCAGCCCCAGCATTTT,CASDIGNQPQHF